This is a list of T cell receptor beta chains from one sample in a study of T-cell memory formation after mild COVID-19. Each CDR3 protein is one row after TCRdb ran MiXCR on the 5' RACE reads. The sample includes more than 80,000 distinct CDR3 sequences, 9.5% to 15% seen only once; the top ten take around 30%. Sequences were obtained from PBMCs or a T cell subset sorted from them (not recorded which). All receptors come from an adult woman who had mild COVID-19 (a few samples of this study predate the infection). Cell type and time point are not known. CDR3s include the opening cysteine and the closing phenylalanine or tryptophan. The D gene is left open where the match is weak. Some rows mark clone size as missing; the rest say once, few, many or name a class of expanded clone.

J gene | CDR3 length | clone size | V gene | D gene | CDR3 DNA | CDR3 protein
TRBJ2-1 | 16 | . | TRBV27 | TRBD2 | TGTGCCAGCAGTTCCAAGCGGGAGGCCTCCTACAATGAGCAGTTCTTC | CASSSKREASYNEQFF
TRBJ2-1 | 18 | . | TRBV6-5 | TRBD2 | TGTGCCAGCAGTTACCCCCATAGCACTAGCGGGGATTACACTGAGCAGTTCTTC | CASSYPHSTSGDYTEQFF
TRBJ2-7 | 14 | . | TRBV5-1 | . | TGCGCCAGCAGCTACACGACGTTGGACTACGAGCAGTACTTC | CASSYTTLDYEQYF
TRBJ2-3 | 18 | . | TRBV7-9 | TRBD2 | TGTGCCAGCAGCCCCCCCCCGGATAGCGGGGCCAACACAGATACGCAGTATTTT | CASSPPPDSGANTDTQYF
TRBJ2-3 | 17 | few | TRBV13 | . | TGTGCCAGCAGCCTATTAGATGGCCCAAATTCCACAGATACGCAGTATTTT | CASSLLDGPNSTDTQYF
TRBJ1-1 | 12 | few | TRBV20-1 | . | TGCAGTGCCCCCCAGGGGAACACTGAAGCTTTCTTT | CSAPQGNTEAFF
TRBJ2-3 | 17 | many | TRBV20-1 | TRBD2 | TGCAGTGCCAAGACTAGCGGGAGCACGACAGTTACAGATACGCAGTATTTT | CSAKTSGSTTVTDTQYF
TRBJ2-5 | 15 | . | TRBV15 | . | TGTGCCACCAGCAGAGATAGGTCAGGGTACGAGACCCAGTACTTC | CATSRDRSGYETQYF
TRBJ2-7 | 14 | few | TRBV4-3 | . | TGCGCCAGCAGCCAAGATCGTAGCCTCTACGAGCAGTACTTC | CASSQDRSLYEQYF
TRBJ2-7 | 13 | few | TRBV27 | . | TGTGCCAGCAGCCTCGACAGATACTACGAGCAGTACTTC | CASSLDRYYEQYF
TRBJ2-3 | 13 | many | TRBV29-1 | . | TGCAGCGTTGTAAGTGGGATCACAGATACGCAGTATTTT | CSVVSGITDTQYF
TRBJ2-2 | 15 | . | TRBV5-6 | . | TGTGCCAGCAGCTTGGCAGGGTTCAACACCGGGGAGCTGTTTTTT | CASSLAGFNTGELFF
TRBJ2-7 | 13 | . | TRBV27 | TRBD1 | TGTGCCAGCAGGGGCCCAGGGGGTTACGAGCAGTACTTC | CASRGPGGYEQYF
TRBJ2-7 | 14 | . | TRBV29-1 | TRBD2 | TGCAGCGCCCTAACTAGCGGGAGTTGGTACGAGCAGTACTTC | CSALTSGSWYEQYF
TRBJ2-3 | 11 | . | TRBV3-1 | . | TGTGCCAGCAGCCAAACAGATACGCAGTATTTT | CASSQTDTQYF
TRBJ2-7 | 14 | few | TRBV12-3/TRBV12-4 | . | TGTGCCAGCAGTCTGGGACACCTCTCCTACGAGCAGTACTTC | CASSLGHLSYEQYF
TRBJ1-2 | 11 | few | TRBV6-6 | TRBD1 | TGTGCCAGCAAACAGGGGGACGGCTACACCTTC | CASKQGDGYTF
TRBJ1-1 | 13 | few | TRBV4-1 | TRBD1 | TGCGCCAGCAGGGGGACAGGGTCACCTGAAGCTTTCTTT | CASRGTGSPEAFF
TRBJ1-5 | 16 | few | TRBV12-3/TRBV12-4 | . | TGTGCCAGCAGCACCAGCGGGTTACATCTCAATCAGCCCCAGCATTTT | CASSTSGLHLNQPQHF
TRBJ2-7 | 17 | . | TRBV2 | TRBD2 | TGTGCCAGCAGTGGATCTCCGTCGGCTAGCGGGGACTACGAGCAGTACTTC | CASSGSPSASGDYEQYF
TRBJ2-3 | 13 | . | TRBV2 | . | TGTGCCAGCATAAGACAGGCAGCAGATACGCAGTATTTT | CASIRQAADTQYF
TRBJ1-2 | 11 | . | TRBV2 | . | TGTGCCAGCACACGTGACTCTAAAGAAACCTTC | CASTRDSKETF
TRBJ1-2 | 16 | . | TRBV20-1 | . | TGCAGTGCTGGCGAGGCTGAATCTATTTGGGTGGATGGCTACACCTTC | CSAGEAESIWVDGYTF
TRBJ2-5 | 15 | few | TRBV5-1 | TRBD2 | TGCGCCAGCAGCTCTCTTCTAGCGGGAGTAGAGACCCAGTACTTC | CASSSLLAGVETQYF
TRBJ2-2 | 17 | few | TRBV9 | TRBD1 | TGTGCCAGCAGCGTAAAACAGGGGGCCCCGAACACCGGGGAGCTGTTTTTT | CASSVKQGAPNTGELFF
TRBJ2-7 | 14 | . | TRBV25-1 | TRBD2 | TGTGCCAGCAGTGTGGGAGGGGTTCCCTACGAGCAGTACTTC | CASSVGGVPYEQYF
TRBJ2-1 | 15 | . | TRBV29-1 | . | TGCAGCGTTGAAGATCAAGGGGGCTCCTACAATGAGCAGTTCTTC | CSVEDQGGSYNEQFF
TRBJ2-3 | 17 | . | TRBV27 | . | TGTGCCAGCAGCCAAGGGGTAGCTCCCGAAAGCACAGATACGCAGTATTTT | CASSQGVAPESTDTQYF
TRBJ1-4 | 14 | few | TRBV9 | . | TGTGCCAGCAGCGTAGGAGGAAGGGGTGAAAAACTGTTTTTT | CASSVGGRGEKLFF
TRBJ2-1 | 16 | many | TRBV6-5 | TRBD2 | TGTGCCAGCAGTCAACCAACTAGCGGGAGGGCCGGGGAGCAGTTCTTC | CASSQPTSGRAGEQFF
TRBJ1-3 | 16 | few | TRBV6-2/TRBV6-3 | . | TGTGCCAGCAGTTACCTCACCGGGAGCTCTGGAAACACCATATATTTT | CASSYLTGSSGNTIYF
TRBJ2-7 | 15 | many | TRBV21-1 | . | TGTGCCAGCAGCAAAGGAGGGGGACCCCCCCACGAGCAGTACTTC | CASSKGGGPPHEQYF
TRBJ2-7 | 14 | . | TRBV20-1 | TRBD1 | TGCAGTGCTTTCCCCCGGGACAGCTCCTACGAGCAGTACTTC | CSAFPRDSSYEQYF
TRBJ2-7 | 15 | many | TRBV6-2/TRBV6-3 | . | TGTGCCAGCAGTTACTCGATGGGCAGCACCTACGAGCAGTACTTC | CASSYSMGSTYEQYF
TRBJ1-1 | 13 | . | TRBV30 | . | TGTGCCTGGAGGGCAGGGACGGGCACTGAAGCTTTCTTT | CAWRAGTGTEAFF
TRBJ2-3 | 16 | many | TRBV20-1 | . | TGCAGTGCTAGAGATCCATCGGCTACTAGCACAGATACGCAGTATTTT | CSARDPSATSTDTQYF
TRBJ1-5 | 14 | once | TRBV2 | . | TGTGCCAGCAGGGAGGGTACTTTTGGACAGCCCCAGCATTTT | CASREGTFGQPQHF
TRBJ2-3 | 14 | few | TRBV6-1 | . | TGTGCCAGCAACGATGGAAGAGCCACAGATACGCAGTATTTT | CASNDGRATDTQYF
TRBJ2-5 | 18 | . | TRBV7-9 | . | TGTGCCAGCAGCTCTTCTCGAGCGGGTCGTCCTCAGATGGAGACCCAGTACTTC | CASSSSRAGRPQMETQYF
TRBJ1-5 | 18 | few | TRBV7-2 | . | TGTGCCAGCAGCCCTCCCCTACGGGTGGGGGGATTGTATCAGCCCCAGCATTTT | CASSPPLRVGGLYQPQHF
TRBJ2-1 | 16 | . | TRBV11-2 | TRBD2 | TGTGCCAGCAGCTTAGAATTCGGACTAGCGGGATTTGAGCAGTTCTTC | CASSLEFGLAGFEQFF
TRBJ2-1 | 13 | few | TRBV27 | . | TGTGCCAGCAGTTTAACCGGGAACAATGAGCAGTTCTTC | CASSLTGNNEQFF
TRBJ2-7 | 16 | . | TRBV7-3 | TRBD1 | TGTGCCAGCAGCTTGGACGCCGGGACAGGTATCAACGAGCAGTACTTC | CASSLDAGTGINEQYF
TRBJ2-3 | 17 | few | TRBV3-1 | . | TGTGCCAGCAGCGCATATGGAACCGACCCTAGCACAGATACGCAGTATTTT | CASSAYGTDPSTDTQYF
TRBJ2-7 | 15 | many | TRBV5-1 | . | TGCGCCAGCAGCGATGGAGGGTCGAGTTCCTACGAGCAGTACTTC | CASSDGGSSSYEQYF
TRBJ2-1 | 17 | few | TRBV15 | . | TGTGCCACCAGCAGAGGCCCAGGGGAGAGGGATTACAATGAGCAGTTCTTC | CATSRGPGERDYNEQFF
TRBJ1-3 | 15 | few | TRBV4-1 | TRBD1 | TGCGCCAGCGTACAAGGCCAGGGGGAAGGAAACACCATATATTTT | CASVQGQGEGNTIYF
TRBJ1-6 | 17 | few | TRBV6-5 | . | TGTGCCAGCAGTTACCAGTCGGAGAGCTCCTATAATTCACCCCTCCACTTT | CASSYQSESSYNSPLHF
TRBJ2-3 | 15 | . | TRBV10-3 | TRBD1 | TGTGCCATCACTAGGGACAGCGCTAGCACAGATACGCAGTATTTT | CAITRDSASTDTQYF
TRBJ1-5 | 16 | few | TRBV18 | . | TGTGCCAGCTCACCAGAGGCTCAGGATGAAGGACAGCCCCAGCATTTT | CASSPEAQDEGQPQHF
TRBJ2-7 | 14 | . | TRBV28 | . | TGTGCCAGCAGTCCTACTGGGGCAGCCTACGAGCAGTACTTC | CASSPTGAAYEQYF
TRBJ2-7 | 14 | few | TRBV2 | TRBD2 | TGTGCCAGCATCATAGCGGGAGGAAGCCACGAGCAGTACTTC | CASIIAGGSHEQYF
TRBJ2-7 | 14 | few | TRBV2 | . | TGTGCCAGCTCCGAGGCATACTCCACCTACGAGCAGTACTTC | CASSEAYSTYEQYF
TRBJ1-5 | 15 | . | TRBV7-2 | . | TGTGCCAGCAGCCCCGGGACGGTCGGTGGGCAGCCCCAGCATTTT | CASSPGTVGGQPQHF
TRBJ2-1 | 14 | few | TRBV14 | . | TGTGCCAGCAGCCCTAGTTTCTCCTACAATGAGCAGTTCTTC | CASSPSFSYNEQFF
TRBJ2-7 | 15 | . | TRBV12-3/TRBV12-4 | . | TGTGCCAGCAGCCATCCACCCGACCCGTGGGGCGAGCAGTACTTC | CASSHPPDPWGEQYF
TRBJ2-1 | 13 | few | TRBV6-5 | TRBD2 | TGTGCCAGCAGTTTAGCGGGGGGGAATGAGCAGTTCTTC | CASSLAGGNEQFF
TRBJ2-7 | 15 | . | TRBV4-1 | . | TGCGCCAGCAGCCAGATGGTAGAGAGCTCATACGAGCAGTACTTC | CASSQMVESSYEQYF
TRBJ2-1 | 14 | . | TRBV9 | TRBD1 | TGTGCCAGCAGCCCCGGACAGGCCTACAATGAGCAGTTCTTC | CASSPGQAYNEQFF
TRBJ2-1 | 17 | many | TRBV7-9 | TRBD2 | TGTGCCAGCAGCTTAGTAGCGGGACTACCTAATAACAATGAGCAGTTCTTC | CASSLVAGLPNNNEQFF